The clone carrying this TCR beta chain turned up a few times. Preparation of the TCRbeta library was carried out with unique molecular identifiers. MiXCR, applied by TCRdb to the PCR reads, yields one record per CDR3 protein. Counted here are around 200,000 distinct CDR3 sequences, about 6.3% occurring once; the ten biggest clones make up more than 2.5%. The record originates from a study of T-cell reconstitution after alpha-beta-depleted transplantation in children. This CDR3 has 17 amino acids. Trimming pared 4 bases from V and 3 bases from J, leaving 20 bases between. Per germline, CDR1 MNHEY and CDR2 SVGEGT.

The chain is built from TRBV6-2 or TRBV6-3 and TRBJ2-3; the D is unclear. The clonotype comes from a human donor who donated a stem cell graft to a child with Wiskott-Aldrich syndrome. Here the sequenced sample was PBMCs from the stem cell graft donor, taken from the stem cell graft. CDR3 sequence (DNA): TGTGCCAGCAGTTCCCTCGAGAGTGGCGAGAGTACAGATACGCAGTATTTT. Amino acids: CASSSLESGESTDTQYF.